This T cell receptor beta chain was documented in a study of T cell responses to AZD1222 COVID-19 vaccine. Sequencing used immunoSEQ multiplex PCR; TCRdb keeps in-frame clones, though not all of them. Among about 200,000 clones listed, 94% were seen once. As concerns this clone: Antigen specificity is unknown.

Overall study findings and caveats: Reportedly, nearly half of unique spike TCRs recognized epitopes outside B.1.351/B.1.1.7 mutations. Spike-specific TCR breadth and depth were elevated following two AZD1222 doses. At baseline, seropositivity was found in only a handful of AZD1222 recipients. Donors were largely white British and mainly female; clonal diversity was possibly underestimated.

Germline V gene sequence: CDR1 MGHDK, CDR2 SYGVNS. The CDR3 runs to 14 residues. V gave up 4 bases and J gave up 2 bases; unmatched junction bases: 4. J is TRBJ2-7 and V is TRBV25-1; the match to TRBD2 covers 8 bases. The source was peripheral blood, collected 28 days after the second dose of the MenACWY control vaccine. This clonotype was obtained from an adult who received the MenACWY meningococcal vaccine as a control. CDR3 DNA sequence: TGTGCCAGCAGTGCCCCGGGAGGGCCCTACGAGCAGTACTTC. Amino acids: CASSAPGGPYEQYF.